This T cell receptor beta chain was captured by sequencing in a study of shared clonotypes between healthy human individuals. Study-level results: Sequencing depth was predicted to influence how clonotypes are shared among donors.

The CDR3 is made up of 11 amino acids. V was trimmed by 2 bases and J by 5 bases, leaving 4 bases between them. Germline CDR1 SGHRS, CDR2 YFSETQ. This clone was observed a single time. Its target is not known. This sample also contains other DNA sequences that code for the same CDR3. Sequenced by immunoSEQ multiplex PCR; TCRdb stores in-frame clones only, minus some. This table holds more than 2,000,000 clones, 93% found once. There were no recent acute infections or vaccinations among the donors, who were healthy HIV-negative adults. Specimen: naive CD4+ T cells from PBMCs. As to subset: CD45RA+ positively selected. The source of this sequence is a man aged 18 to 30 in good health. Some clones in this sample may be carry-over from other donors' samples. The chain links TRBV5-1 to TRBJ2-5; D is unresolved. DNA of the CDR3: TGCGCCAGCAGCTTCCTGGAGACCCAGTACTTC. Residues: CASSFLETQYF.